Listed below are T cell receptor beta chains from one sample, sequenced in a study of T cell changes during pregnancy in multiple sclerosis. Assay: immunoSEQ multiplex PCR; the TCRdb copy retains only in-frame clones and omits some. The table includes tens of thousands of clones, 90% detected once. The source was peripheral blood, collected in the third trimester of pregnancy. These receptor sequences come from a female donor in good health, enrolled as a control in a pregnancy study. Each CDR3 is given with its conserved first and last residue. The D gene is left open where the match is weak. A clone size is listed for some rows: how often the clone was seen (once, few, many), or a class if it is expanded.

d_call clone_size j_call v_call cdr3_aa cdr3_nt
NA NA TRBJ2-1 TRBV7-9 CASSWRDEQFF TGTGCCAGCAGCTGGCGGGATGAGCAGTTCTTC
TRBD1 NA TRBJ1-6 TRBV6-1 CASSEKAAGGASPLHF TGTGCCAGCAGTGAGAAAGCGGCAGGGGGCGCTTCACCCCTCCACTTT
NA NA TRBJ1-1 TRBV18 CASSPPSGAAFF TGTGCCAGCTCACCACCGTCGGGTGCGGCTTTCTTT
NA once TRBJ1-1 TRBV9 CASSLEGGIRTEAFF TGTGCCAGCAGCCTAGAGGGAGGGATAAGGACTGAAGCTTTCTTT
NA NA TRBJ2-5 TRBV6-5 CASSYGGQETQYF TGTGCCAGCAGTTATGGGGGGCAAGAGACCCAGTACTTC
TRBD1 NA TRBJ1-2 TRBV19 CASSRRDRSYGYTF TGTGCCAGTAGCCGAAGGGACAGGAGCTATGGCTACACCTTC
TRBD1 NA TRBJ2-2 TRBV7-6 CASSLTGGVTGNTGELFF TGTGCCAGCAGCTTGACAGGGGGTGTTACTGGGAACACCGGGGAGCTGTTTTTT
TRBD2 once TRBJ2-2 TRBV5-1 CASSLLTSPTGELFF TGCGCCAGCAGCTTGCTGACTAGCCCCACCGGGGAGCTGTTTTTT
TRBD1 NA TRBJ2-5 TRBV27 CASRRLGTGGETQYF TGTGCCAGCAGAAGGTTGGGTACAGGGGGGGAGACCCAGTACTTC
TRBD1 NA TRBJ2-1 TRBV5-1 CASSWGQGPSPAYNEQFF TGCGCCAGCAGCTGGGGACAGGGGCCGTCCCCGGCATACAATGAGCAGTTCTTC
TRBD1 NA TRBJ1-2 TRBV10-3 CATRQGKPYGYTF TGTGCCACTCGACAGGGGAAACCCTATGGCTACACCTTC
NA NA TRBJ2-1 TRBV5-1 CASSPEGGPYNEQFF TGCGCCAGCAGCCCGGAGGGAGGACCCTACAATGAGCAGTTCTTC